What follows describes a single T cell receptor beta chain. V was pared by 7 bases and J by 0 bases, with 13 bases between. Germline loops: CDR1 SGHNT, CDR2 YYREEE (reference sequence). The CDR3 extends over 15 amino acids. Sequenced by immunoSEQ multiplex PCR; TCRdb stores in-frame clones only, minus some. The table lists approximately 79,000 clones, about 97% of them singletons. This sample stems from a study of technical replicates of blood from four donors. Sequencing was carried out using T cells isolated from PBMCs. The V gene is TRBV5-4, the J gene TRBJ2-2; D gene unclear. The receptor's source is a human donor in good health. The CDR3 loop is CASRPRGSNTGELFF. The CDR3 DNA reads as TGTGCCAGCCGCCCCCGAGGCTCGAACACCGGGGAGCTGTTTTTT. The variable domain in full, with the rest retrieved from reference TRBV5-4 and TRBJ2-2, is ETGVTQSPTHLIKTRGQQVTLRCSSQSGHNTVSWYQQALGQGPQFIFQYYREEENGRGNFPPRFSGLQFPNYSSELNVNALELDDSALYLCASRPRGSNTGELFFGEGSRLTVL.